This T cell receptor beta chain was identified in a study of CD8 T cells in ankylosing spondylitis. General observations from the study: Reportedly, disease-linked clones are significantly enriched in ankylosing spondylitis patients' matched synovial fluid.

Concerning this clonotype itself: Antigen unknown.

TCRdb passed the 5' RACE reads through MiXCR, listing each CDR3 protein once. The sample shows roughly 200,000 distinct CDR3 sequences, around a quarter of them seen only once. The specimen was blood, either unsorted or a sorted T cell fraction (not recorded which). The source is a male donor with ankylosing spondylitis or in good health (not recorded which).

The CDR3, as DNA: TGTGCCTCACAGGCGCAGAACACCATATATTTT. Protein sequence: CASQAQNTIYF. The chain is built from TRBV10-3 and TRBJ1-3; D may be TRBD1 (5 bases). V was shortened by 11 bases and J by 7 bases, with 12 bases between the two germline ends. CDR3 length: 11 amino acids. The germline V gene encodes CDR1 ENHRY and CDR2 SYGVKD.